These 8 T cell receptor beta chains came from one sample sequenced in a study of glioma-infiltrating T cells. The iRepertoire nested amplicon-rescue multiplex PCR amplified TCR alpha and beta CDR3s from RNA. MiXCR, run by TCRdb on the multiplex PCR reads, gives a single entry per CDR3 protein. The sample lists about 93,000 distinct CDR3 sequences, around 37% seen once, with roughly two fifths in the top ten. The sample comprised glioma tissue, nonneoplastic brain tissue, or PBMCs (not recorded which). The receptors were gathered from a human donor with low-grade glioma or glioblastoma, undergoing nonglioma brain surgery, or in good health (not recorded which).

The gene calls are TRBV6-2 or TRBV6-3 and TRBJ2-7; 14 positions agree with TRBD2. Trimming at V came to 6 bases and at J to 7 bases, leaving 14 bases not matched to a gene. The CDR3 is 17 residues long. Germline CDR1 and CDR2: MNHEY and SVGEGT. CDR3 nucleotides: TGTGCCAGCAGCCAAATTTGGACTAGCGGGGGGACCAAAGAGCAGTACTTC. Protein product: CASSQIWTSGGTKEQYF.

This chain uses TRBV6-2 or TRBV6-3 with TRBJ2-5; TRBD1 agrees at 8 bases. Germline values: CDR1 MNHEY, CDR2 SVGEGT. The CDR3 length is 15 residues. Germline trimming cut 5 bases from V and 2 bases from J; bases unmatched to any gene: 7. This chain's CDR3 is CASSAGQENQETQYF. CDR3 coding DNA: TGTGCCAGCAGTGCGGGACAGGAAAATCAAGAGACCCAGTACTTC.

This clonotype has just one count. The limits of the CDR3 on the DNA are not certain, so only TCRdb's listed CDR3 is given. The J gene is TRBJ1-2, the V gene TRBV6-1. Germline assignment: CDR1 MNHNS and CDR2 SASEGT. The CDR3 is 22 residues long, counting both termini. CDR3 in amino acids: CASSEIGQQETQYFGPSLGYTF.

This clonotype has just a few counts. With a much larger clone just one base away, this may be a read error. The gene calls are TRBV3-1 and TRBJ2-7; D is possibly TRBD1 or TRBD2 (5 bases each). CDR1 is LGHDT, CDR2 YNNKEL, per germline (reference sequence). This CDR3 region has 16 residues. CDR3 DNA: TGTGCCAGCAGCCAAGATCTGGGACGGTTGACCTACGAGCAGCACTTC. Translation gives CASSQDLGRLTYEQHF.

This clonotype was seen once. The rearrangement uses TRBV12-5 and TRBJ2-5; D ambiguous. The CDR3 runs to 12 residues. Germline lookup yields CDR1 LGHNT and CDR2 FRNRAP. Trimming removed 11 bases at V and 10 bases at J, with 20 bases between. The CDR3 region has the DNA TGTGCTCGTCTCGGACCCCCAAGAGACCAGTACTTC. Translated: CARLGPPRDQYF. The whole variable domain, filled in from reference TRBV12-5 and TRBJ2-5, reads DARVTQTPRHKVTEMGQEVTMRCQPILGHNTVFWYRQTMMQGLELLAYFRNRAPLDDSGMPKDRFSAEMPDATLATLKIQPSEPRDSAVYFCARLGPPRDQYFGPGTRLLVL.

This clonotype has at least ten counts. V and J are TRBV2 and TRBJ2-4; D could derive from TRBD1 or TRBD2 (6 bases each). V shed 2 bases and J shed 7 bases, with 15 bases lying between them. The CDR3 totals 15 residues. Germline lookup yields CDR1 SNHLY and CDR2 FYNNEI. DNA of the CDR3: TGTGCCAGCAGTGAATTGGTGCAGGGGAGGAACATTCAGTACTTC. It translates to CASSELVQGRNIQYF.

This clonotype was picked up one time. This clone may be a read error of a much larger clone one base away. CDR3 amino acids: CAGTPPGSKDTQYF. For the CDR3, the DNA is TGTGCCGGTACCCCCCCGGGGTCCAAAGATACGCAGTATTTT. V usage is TRBV19 and J usage is TRBJ2-3, with D possibly TRBD2 on 5 matching bases. Germline assignment: CDR1 LNHDA and CDR2 SQIVND (reference sequence). The length of the CDR3 is 14 residues. V gave up 11 bases and J gave up 5 bases, with 20 bases separating them.

Here the CDR3 reads CASSLQIASYEQYF. The CDR3 bases are TGCGCCAGCAGCTTACAGATCGCATCCTACGAGCAGTACTTC. This chain connects TRBV5-1 to TRBJ2-7; no reliable D call. The germline gives CDR1 SGHRS, CDR2 YFSETQ. The CDR3 runs 14 residues. V was shortened by 2 bases and J by 1 base, with 10 bases between the two germline ends.